The entry that follows covers one T cell receptor beta chain sequence. The antigen is not known. Method: immunoSEQ multiplex PCR; TCRdb's copy keeps in-frame clones and lacks some. Altogether approximately 50,000 clones are present, more than 75% being singletons, with the ten largest covering around 5%. This CDR3 contains 14 residues. With V trimmed by 6 bases and J by 5 bases, 5 bases remained unmatched. Germline loops: CDR1 KGHSH, CDR2 LQKENI. These data are taken from a study of T cell responses to AZD1222 COVID-19 vaccine. Pooling was applied to second doses at about 4 or about 12 weeks. Study-wide points: Unmutated variant regions are reportedly targeted by nearly half of spike-specific TCRs. CD4 TCRs associated with vaccination spanned spike, dominating at 160-218 and 743-854. White British ancestry dominated among donors, who included more females, and clonal diversity was possibly underestimated.

Sequenced here: peripheral blood, sampled 28 days after the second AZD1222 dose. This rearrangement joins TRBV18 to TRBJ2-1; 9 bases agree with TRBD2. This clonotype was obtained from an adult who received the AZD1222 COVID-19 vaccine. CDR3 nucleotides: TGTGCCAGCTCCCAGAGACTAGCGGACAATGAGCAGTTCTTC. It encodes CASSQRLADNEQFF.